Shown below are 13 T cell receptor beta chains from a single sample sequenced in a study of blood T cell repertoires in COVID-19 (dated by TCRdb to 2020 to 2021). The library was made by the immunoSEQ multiplex PCR assay. TCRdb stores this immuneACCESS table with in-frame sequences only. Part of the clones is absent; in the studies checked, under half of the shortfall reflects unresolved V genes, and no reason is known for the rest. The sample table contains about 80,000 clones; only one count was recorded for approximately 80% of them. The ten biggest clones cover under 45% of the sample. Input material: peripheral blood. These receptors were obtained from a woman in her 70s with acute or convalescent COVID-19.

The genes are TRBV6-2 or TRBV6-3 and TRBJ2-5; maybe TRBD2 (6 bases). Trimming pared 2 bases from V and 1 base from J, leaving 11 bases between. This CDR3 is 15 amino acids long. CDR1 and CDR2 from the germline V gene are MNHEY and SVGEGT. The CDR3 DNA sequence: TGTGCCAGCAGTTACGTCACGGGGGTCCAAGAGACCCAGTACTTC. Translation: CASSYVTGVQETQYF.

This clone was seen a few times. V usage is TRBV5-1 and J usage is TRBJ2-5; D might be TRBD1 (5 bases). Germline CDR1 and CDR2: SGHRS and YFSETQ. V dropped 0 bases and J dropped 5 bases, with 17 bases sitting between them. This CDR3 comprises 16 residues. CDR3 region: CASSLGYDRIGETQYF. Written as DNA, the CDR3 is TGCGCCAGCAGCTTGGGCTACGACAGAATCGGGGAGACCCAGTACTTC.

This clone came up a few times. The chain uses TRBV5-5 and TRBJ1-3; 10 nucleotides line up with TRBD1. This CDR3 has 14 amino acids. Losses at the gene ends were 3 bases for V and 5 bases for J; bases not matched to a gene: 2. Germline assignment: CDR1 SGHKS and CDR2 YYEKEE (reference sequence). The CDR3 nucleotides read TGTGCCAGCAGCTGGGGACAGGGGAGAAACACCATATATTTT. This encodes CASSWGQGRNTIYF.

The chain uses TRBV19 and TRBJ2-1; perhaps TRBD2 as D (5 bases). V was clipped by 4 bases and J by 6 bases, with 19 bases between them. The CDR3 is 16 residues long. The germline gives CDR1 LNHDA, CDR2 SQIVND (reference sequence). The CDR3 sequence is CASSKGREIVLNEQFF. Here the CDR3 DNA reads TGTGCCAGTAGTAAGGGCCGGGAAATAGTTCTCAATGAGCAGTTCTTC.

The chain links TRBV4-1 to TRBJ2-1; 8 bases map to TRBD2. This CDR3 contains 15 residues. Germline V gene sequence: CDR1 MGHRA, CDR2 YSYEKL. With 3 bases clipped from V and 6 bases from J, the junction kept 7 bases outside the gene matches. This CDR3 reads CASSHTAGVANEQFF. CDR3 DNA sequence: TGCGCCAGCAGCCACACAGCGGGAGTAGCCAATGAGCAGTTCTTC.

V and J are TRBV2 and TRBJ2-2, with TRBD2 matching 8 bases. CDR3 length: 18 amino acids. Germline-derived CDR1 and CDR2 are SNHLY and FYNNEI. J was trimmed by 6 bases and V by 2 bases; bases with no gene match: 14. This CDR3 is CASSEPRRGGGQAGELFF. CDR3 sequence (DNA): TGTGCCAGCAGTGAACCACGCCGCGGCGGGGGGCAAGCCGGGGAGCTGTTTTTT.

V gene TRBV6-5 combines with J gene TRBJ1-5, with D hard to call. Per germline, CDR1 MNHEY and CDR2 SVGAGI. V lost 5 bases and J lost 4, with 12 bases in between. The CDR3 spans 14 residues. The CDR3 region is CASSQTGENQPQHF. CDR3 sequence (DNA): TGTGCCAGCAGTCAGACGGGTGAGAATCAGCCCCAGCATTTT.

This chain joins TRBV7-9 and TRBJ1-6; possibly TRBD1 for D (5 bases). Per the germline V gene, CDR1 is SEHNR and CDR2 is FQNEAQ (reference sequence). Trimming shortened V by 3 bases and J by 8 bases, and 14 bases separated the two germline ends. The CDR3 is 15 residues long. The CDR3 loop reads CASSFIQAGHSPLHF. The CDR3 coding sequence is TGTGCCAGCAGCTTTATCCAGGCAGGGCATTCACCCCTCCACTTT. The whole variable domain, remainder taken from reference TRBV7-9 and TRBJ1-6, is DTGVSQNPRHKITKRGQNVTFRCDPISEHNRLYWYRQTLGQGPEFLTYFQNEAQLEKSRLLSDRFSAERPKGSFSTLEIQRTEQGDSAMYLCASSFIQAGHSPLHFGNGTRLTVT.

The chain employs TRBV18 and TRBJ1-4; no clear D. Germline CDR1 and CDR2: KGHSH and LQKENI. Trimming cost V 3 bases and J 6 bases, with 11 bases left between them. This CDR3 comprises 14 residues. In DNA form, the CDR3 reads TGTGCCAGCTCACCCCGATCAGATCATGAAAAACTGTTTTTT. Amino acids: CASSPRSDHEKLFF.

The rearrangement links TRBV2 to TRBJ2-2, with D possibly matching TRBD2 (5 bases). V gave up 6 bases and J gave up 6 bases, with 14 bases separating them. Germline CDR1 reads SNHLY; CDR2 reads FYNNEI. This CDR3 contains 14 residues. This CDR3 is CASRSTSYSGELFF. CDR3 coding DNA: TGTGCCAGCAGATCCACTAGTTACTCCGGGGAGCTGTTTTTT.

This clone occurred once. The V and J genes are TRBV4-1 and TRBJ2-2; the D gene is possibly TRBD2 (6 bases). CDR3 length: 17 amino acids. Germline V gene data show CDR1 as MGHRA and CDR2 as YSYEKL. V shed 1 base and J shed 4 bases, with 16 bases lying between them. The CDR3 protein is CASSQVAVGGGTGELFF. The CDR3 nucleotides are TGCGCCAGCAGCCAAGTCGCTGTGGGAGGCGGCACCGGGGAGCTGTTTTTT.

The chain uses TRBV9 and TRBJ1-2; 9 bases match TRBD1. V trimming: 3 bases; J trimming: 5 bases; junction bases outside the gene matches: 5. Germline V lookup: CDR1 SGDLS, CDR2 YYNGEE. CDR3 length equals 14 residues. The CDR3, as DNA: TGTGCCAGCAGCGGAACAGGGGGCGTGTATGGCTACACCTTC. Its protein product is CASSGTGGVYGYTF.

The V call is TRBV3-1 (or the pseudogene TRBV3-2), the J call TRBJ2-3; 7 nucleotides match TRBD2. V trimming: 6 bases; J trimming: 4 bases; junction bases outside the gene matches: 7. This CDR3 is 14 amino acids long. Germline CDR1 reads LGHDT; CDR2 reads YNNKEL (reference sequence). CDR3 protein: CASSLLAVPDTQYF. In DNA, the CDR3 is TGTGCCAGCAGTCTCCTAGCGGTCCCAGATACGCAGTATTTT.